The 30 T cell receptor beta chains reported below all come from one sample, sequenced in a study of regulatory T cells in long-lasting Graves disease. Library construction for TCR beta used iRepertoire HTBI primers and Arm-PCR of CDR3 regions. TCRdb reanalysed the multiplex PCR reads using MiXCR and keeps one entry per CDR3 protein. The table includes approximately 400,000 distinct CDR3 sequences, roughly 24% detected once. Indicated time point: persistent/refractory GD, antithyroid drugs over 5 years with positive TRAb. The authors made the TCR library using RNA they extracted from PBMCs. The starting material was peripheral blood mononuclear cells (PBMCs), obtained when the disease was refractory, from a patient treated with antithyroid drugs. The receptors here all came from a woman in her thirties or forties with Graves disease.

As for this clonotype: A single base separates this from a much larger clone, so it may be a read error. The J gene is TRBJ2-4, the V gene TRBV27; D is uncertain. The CDR3 covers 13 residues. CDR1 is MNHEY, CDR2 SMNVEV, per germline (reference sequence). V was cut by 8 bases and J by 3 bases, with 11 bases left in between. The CDR3 spells CASSPLVKNIQYF. Written as DNA, the CDR3 is TGTGCCAGCTCCCCCCTGGTCAAAAACATTCAGTACTTC.

This clonotype was observed many times. The genes are TRBV7-2 and TRBJ2-2; no reliable D call. This CDR3 contains 17 residues. The V and J ends lost 2 bases and 1 base respectively, with 14 bases between them. Germline CDR1 and CDR2: SGHTA and FQGNSA. The CDR3 reads CASSLNGGPMNTGELFF. CDR3 nucleotides: TGTGCCAGCAGCTTAAACGGCGGCCCTATGAACACCGGGGAGCTGTTTTTT.

This clonotype is labeled large. The chain recombines TRBV6-1 with TRBJ1-6; no reliable D call. In germline, CDR1 is MNHNS, CDR2 SASEGT. V lost 7 bases, J lost 0 bases, and 10 bases lay in between. The CDR3 contains 15 residues. The CDR3 DNA sequence: TGTGCCAGCAAGAAACGGAGCTCCTATAATTCACCCCTCCACTTT. Translation: CASKKRSSYNSPLHF.

This clonotype was detected many times. The V gene is TRBV7-8, the J gene TRBJ1-6; D is unresolved. Per the germline V gene, CDR1 is SGHVS and CDR2 is FQNEAQ. CDR3 size: 14 residues. Trimming removed 0 bases at V and 7 bases at J, with 7 bases between. CDR3 sequence reads: CASSLANWNSPLHF. In DNA form, the CDR3 reads TGTGCCAGCAGCTTAGCGAACTGGAATTCACCCCTCCACTTT.

This clonotype was detected ten times or more. V and J are TRBV2 and TRBJ2-7; 9 nucleotides match TRBD2. The V gene's germline CDR1 is SNHLY and CDR2 FYNNEI. V dropped 4 bases and J dropped 7; count of bases not matched to a gene: 5. The CDR3 length is 13 residues. The CDR3 region has the DNA TGTGCCAGCAGTGGTAGCGGGAGCCGGGAGCAGTACTTC. This encodes CASSGSGSREQYF.

This clonotype occurred a few times. The J gene is TRBJ2-7, the V gene TRBV19; TRBD2 matches 9 bases. Per the germline V gene, CDR1 is LNHDA and CDR2 is SQIVND (reference sequence). The CDR3 runs to 13 residues. V shed 5 bases and J 7 bases; nucleotides not matched to a gene: 6. This CDR3 reads CASSLSGSGEQYF. CDR3 in DNA: TGTGCCAGTAGTCTTAGCGGGAGTGGAGAGCAGTACTTC.

The chain has TRBV12-3 or TRBV12-4 and TRBJ1-6; D is unresolved. Trimming stripped 7 bases from V and 10 bases from J, with 17 bases between. This CDR3 spans 14 amino acids. This chain's CDR3 is CASTASGSLSPLHF. CDR3 bases: TGTGCCAGCACCGCCTCGGGGAGTCTCTCACCCCTCCACTTT.

This clonotype has ten or more counts. This chain joins TRBV28 and TRBJ2-7, with TRBD1 as a possible D gene (6 bases). The CDR3 is 14 residues long. Germline V CDR1 and CDR2: MDHEN, SYDVKM. V was cut by 5 bases and J by 1 base, with 12 bases left in between. The CDR3 loop reads CASSISGQSYEQYF. CDR3 coding DNA: TGTGCCAGCAGTATCTCGGGACAATCCTACGAGCAGTACTTC.

This chain links TRBV5-8 with TRBJ1-1; D is undetermined. Trimming stripped 2 bases from V and 4 bases from J, with 9 bases between. The CDR3 is 13 residues long. CDR1 is SGHTS, CDR2 YDEGEE, per germline. This chain's CDR3 is CASSFLGSTEAFF. CDR3 in DNA: TGTGCCAGCAGCTTTCTGGGGAGCACTGAAGCTTTCTTT.

The V call is TRBV7-2, the J call TRBJ2-7; TRBD2 is a possible D gene (5 bases). V lost 3 bases and J lost 2, with 11 bases in between. Germline CDR1 reads SGHTA; CDR2 reads FQGNSA. CDR3 size: 14 residues. The CDR3 spells CASSFVTEAYEQYF. The CDR3 DNA follows: TGTGCCAGCAGCTTTGTGACGGAGGCCTACGAGCAGTACTTC.

CDR3 sequence reads: CASSPKMYSNQPQHF. CDR3 nucleotides: TGTGCCAGTAGCCCGAAGATGTATAGCAATCAGCCCCAGCATTTT. This chain joins TRBV19 and TRBJ1-5, with D unclear. The ends were cut back, 6 bases at V and 0 bases at J, with 12 bases in the middle. This CDR3 has 15 residues. CDR1 and CDR2 (germline): LNHDA, SQIVND (reference sequence).

The chain has TRBV28 and TRBJ1-5; TRBD1 aligns across 8 bases. Germline V gene sequence: CDR1 MDHEN, CDR2 SYDVKM. V shed 5 bases, J shed 0 bases, and the junction held 9 bases outside the gene matches. The CDR3 has 17 amino acids. The CDR3 nucleotides are TGTGCCAGCAGTCCCGCCGGGACAGGAGGTAGCAATCAGCCCCAGCATTTT. Translation gives CASSPAGTGGSNQPQHF.

The chain uses TRBV6-1 and TRBJ2-4; 9 bases are a match to TRBD2. The CDR3 loop spans 16 amino acids. With V trimmed by 3 bases and J by 2 bases, 5 bases remained unmatched. Per the germline V gene, CDR1 is MNHNS and CDR2 is SASEGT. CDR3: CASSDPGLATKNIQYF. DNA of the CDR3: TGTGCCAGCAGTGATCCGGGACTAGCCACCAAAAACATTCAGTACTTC.

This clonotype was detected ten times or more. The V and J genes are TRBV20-1 and TRBJ2-7; 9 bases match TRBD2. The germline CDR1 and CDR2 sequences are DFQATT and SNEGSKA (reference sequence). The CDR3 covers 17 residues. V lost 3 bases, J lost 5 bases, and 17 bases stayed unmatched. The CDR3 reads CSASIQEAGGPENEQYF. The CDR3 nucleotides read TGCAGTGCTAGTATACAGGAGGCGGGAGGGCCTGAGAACGAGCAGTACTTC.

A few counts support this clonotype. The chain uses TRBV3-1 and TRBJ2-7; 7 bases are a match to TRBD1. CDR1 is LGHDT, CDR2 YNNKEL, per germline (reference sequence). The J segment lost 6 bases and the V segment lost 2 bases, leaving 7 bases of the junction unmatched. CDR3 length: 14 amino acids. The CDR3 region has the DNA TGTGCCAGCAGCCAACGTTACAGGGGTCCCGAGCAGTACTTC. Translating gives CASSQRYRGPEQYF.

This clonotype showed up just once. This sequence joins TRBV3-1 and TRBJ1-3; 7 bases agree with TRBD1. CDR3 length: 15 amino acids. Per germline, CDR1 LGHDT and CDR2 YNNKEL (reference sequence). J lost 2 bases, V lost 2 bases, and 3 bases had no gene match. CDR3 in amino acids: CASSQSDRAGNTIYF. The DNA of the CDR3 is TGTGCCAGCAGCCAATCCGACAGGGCTGGAAACACCATATATTTT.

Notes on this clonotype: This could be a read error, since a much larger clone is one nucleotide away. This rearrangement joins TRBV7-9 to TRBJ2-5; D unclear. Trimming pared 10 bases from V and 4 bases from J, leaving 13 bases between. CDR1 and CDR2 from the germline V gene are SEHNR and FQNEAQ (reference sequence). The CDR3 loop spans 12 amino acids. The CDR3 spells CAIPDLGETQYF. The CDR3, as DNA: TGTGCCATTCCGGATTTGGGAGAGACCCAGTACTTC.

This clonotype was seen ten or more times. The V call is TRBV6-9, the J call TRBJ1-2; D ambiguous. CDR3 length equals 16 residues. CDR1 and CDR2 from the germline V gene are MNHGY and SVAAGI. Trimming removed 4 bases from V and 2 bases from J, with 17 bases in between. The CDR3 loop reads CASSFLVGGANYGYTF. The CDR3 nucleotides read TGTGCCAGCAGTTTTCTGGTTGGAGGCGCCAACTATGGCTACACCTTC.

There are many counts of this clonotype. The chain employs TRBV28 and TRBJ2-6; no reliable D call. Germline-derived CDR1 and CDR2 are MDHEN and SYDVKM. The CDR3 loop spans 13 amino acids. V was trimmed by 2 bases and J by 11 bases, leaving 10 bases between them. CDR3 in DNA: TGTGCCAGCAGTTTAGGAGACTTGGACGTCCTGACTTTC. Amino acid sequence: CASSLGDLDVLTF.

Note on this clonotype: The CDR3 ends on some other residue instead of the conserved phenylalanine or tryptophan, so this is likely a read error. This chain connects TRBV28 to TRBJ2-1, with D tentatively TRBD2 (6 bases). Looked up from germline, CDR1 is MDHEN and CDR2 is SYDVKM. V was cut by 5 bases and J by 4 bases, with 18 bases left in between. The CDR3 is 16 amino acids. CDR3 amino acids: CASSPGPGTRYNEQFL. For the CDR3, the DNA is TGTGCCAGCAGTCCGGGACCCGGGACTCGATACAATGAGCAGTTCCTC.

Many counts were recorded for this clonotype. V and J are TRBV6-1 and TRBJ2-5; D perhaps matches TRBD2 (6 bases). V lost 4 bases and J lost 6, with 18 bases in between. The germline gives CDR1 MNHNS, CDR2 SASEGT. The CDR3 is 15 amino acids. The CDR3 reads CASSARVEGFKTQYF. CDR3 sequence (DNA): TGTGCCAGCAGTGCCCGGGTGGAGGGGTTTAAGACCCAGTACTTC.

The table lists this clonotype with many counts. V usage is TRBV28 and J usage is TRBJ2-5; 9 bases map to TRBD1. J lost 5 bases, V lost 5 bases, and 9 bases had no gene match. The germline V gene encodes CDR1 MDHEN and CDR2 SYDVKM. The CDR3 extends over 15 amino acids. This chain's CDR3 is CASSGLSGQGETQYF. CDR3 nucleotide sequence: TGTGCCAGCAGTGGCTTGTCGGGACAGGGTGAGACCCAGTACTTC.

The rearrangement links TRBV30 to TRBJ2-5; 7 bases line up with TRBD2. The germline V gene encodes CDR1 GTSNPN and CDR2 SVGIG (reference sequence). V lost 4 bases, J lost 5 bases, and 10 bases stayed unmatched. This CDR3 spans 14 amino acids. Here the CDR3 reads CAWTTRVGGETQYF. CDR3 coding DNA: TGTGCCTGGACCACCAGGGTGGGAGGGGAGACCCAGTACTTC. Combining the CDR3 with reference TRBV30 and TRBJ2-5 gives the whole variable domain SQTIHQWPATLVQPVGSPLSLECTVEGTSNPNLYWYRQAAGRGLQLLFYSVGIGQISSEVPQNLSASRPQDRQFILSSKKLLLSDSGFYLCAWTTRVGGETQYFGPGTRLLVL.

This clonotype has at least ten counts. The chain has TRBV7-6 and TRBJ2-5; 8 bases map to TRBD1. Per germline, CDR1 SGHVS and CDR2 FNYEAQ. Trimming at V came to 5 bases and at J to 4 bases, leaving 9 bases not matched to a gene. This CDR3 region has 15 residues. The CDR3 coding sequence is TGTGCCAGCAGCCCAAGGACAGGGAAGGGAGAGACCCAGTACTTC. Its protein product is CASSPRTGKGETQYF.

This clonotype has at least ten counts. The chain couples TRBV28 to TRBJ1-5; 8 bases agree with TRBD1. Per germline, CDR1 MDHEN and CDR2 SYDVKM. The J segment lost 3 bases and the V segment lost 6 bases, leaving 7 bases of the junction unmatched. The CDR3 loop spans 15 amino acids. The CDR3, as DNA: TGTGCCAGCAGGGCGGACAGGGTTCCCAATCAGCCCCAGCATTTT. This codes for CASRADRVPNQPQHF.

This clonotype was recorded many times. This chain uses TRBV14 with TRBJ2-7, with TRBD1 matching 9 bases. The CDR3 runs 16 residues. After removal of 3 bases from V and 5 bases from J, the junction contained 11 bases not matched to a gene. Germline V gene data show CDR1 as SGHDN and CDR2 as FVKESK. CDR3 region: CASSHWGDREIDEQYF. The CDR3 region has the DNA TGTGCCAGCAGCCATTGGGGGGACAGGGAGATCGACGAGCAGTACTTC.

V usage is TRBV5-1 and J usage is TRBJ2-1; D unclear. CDR1 and CDR2 from the germline V gene are SGHRS and YFSETQ. Trimming stripped 4 bases from V and 4 bases from J, with 12 bases between. This CDR3 contains 14 residues. CDR3 sequence (DNA): TGCGCCAGCAGCCCCGACGTGGTATACAATGAGCAGTTCTTC. Translating gives CASSPDVVYNEQFF.

In this sample, this clonotype turned up many times. The rearrangement joins TRBV3-1 to TRBJ2-7; D gene unclear. Germline V gene lookup returns CDR1 LGHDT and CDR2 YNNKEL (reference sequence). Trimming cost V 3 bases and J 6 bases, with 21 bases left between them. This CDR3 region has 16 residues. The CDR3 loop is CASSHPYPTNTSEQYF. In DNA form, the CDR3 reads TGTGCCAGCAGCCACCCATATCCCACCAACACGTCCGAGCAGTACTTC.

This clonotype was seen ten or more times. CDR3 in amino acids: CASSEEGVRGYTF. The CDR3 bases are TGTGCCAGCAGTGAAGAGGGAGTTCGTGGCTACACCTTC. The chain couples TRBV2 to TRBJ1-2; D ambiguous. Trimming stripped 1 base from V and 7 bases from J, with 10 bases between. Germline CDR1 SNHLY, CDR2 FYNNEI. This CDR3 is 13 amino acids long.

In this sample, this clonotype turned up a few times. V and J are TRBV5-1 and TRBJ1-1, with a tentative D call TRBD1 (6 bases). Germline CDR1 reads SGHRS; CDR2 reads YFSETQ. This CDR3 spans 17 amino acids. Trimming stripped 2 bases from V and 3 bases from J, with 20 bases between. CDR3 sequence: CASSFSPVGQKYTEAFF. In DNA form, the CDR3 reads TGCGCCAGCAGCTTCTCTCCGGTAGGACAGAAGTACACTGAAGCTTTCTTT. The full variable domain, its missing parts supplied by reference TRBV5-1 and TRBJ1-1, is KAGVTQTPRYLIKTRGQQVTLSCSPISGHRSVSWYQQTPGQGLQFLFEYFSETQRNKGNFPGRFSGRQFSNSRSEMNVSTLELGDSALYLCASSFSPVGQKYTEAFFGQGTRLTVV.